The clone carrying this TCR beta chain was observed at least ten times. The length of the CDR3 is 14 residues. Germline V gene lookup returns CDR1 SGDLS and CDR2 YYNGEE. Trimming stripped 2 bases from V and 3 bases from J, with 10 bases between. This specimen comes from a study of early T cells in non-severe SARS-CoV-2 infection. TCRdb independently ran MiXCR on the 5' RACE reads; one entry per CDR3 protein. The sample includes tens of thousands of distinct CDR3 sequences, about 7.7% of them seen just once. The receptor comes from an adult who was a healthcare worker with PCR-confirmed SARS-CoV-2 infection or an uninfected control (not recorded which). Here the sequenced sample was whole blood, taken at baseline. This chain links TRBV9 with TRBJ2-3, with a weak D call TRBD2 (5 bases). CDR3 amino acids: CASSVEARTDTQYF. CDR3 DNA: TGTGCCAGCAGCGTGGAGGCCCGGACAGATACGCAGTATTTT.